This T cell receptor beta chain stems from a study of cytomegalovirus exposure and HLA in healthy donors (dated by TCRdb to the late 2010s). Regarding the research as a whole: An earlier analysis of roughly 500 of the donors reported more than 250 Gb of sequence data and 117 million unique TCR beta sequences from roughly 200 million T cells. An early release that covered about 640 HLA-typed donors contained about 300 gigabases of sequencing data and 85 million to 100 million unique TCR sequences. Of the approximately 400 genotyped donors, 80% to 90% were placed in the genetic ancestry cluster associated with self-reported Caucasian donors. The study was designed to test whether signatures of past pathogen exposure could be identified by cataloging public T cell receptors. Using immunosequencing, the study profiled T cell repertoires from 666 subjects and related those repertoires to cytomegalovirus serostatus. Besides the first cohort of 666 subjects, a separate validation cohort made up of over 100 different subjects was used. High-throughput TCR immunosequencing, statistical association of individual TCRs with disease status, and machine learning were combined to predict cytomegalovirus infection status. A later analysis re-examined previously published TCR beta repertoires from 600 to 700 donors and added high-resolution HLA genotyping to investigate patterns of TCR occurrence. Rather than using new phenotypic data, the later analysis identified candidate immune exposures from TCR beta sequences and from how often those sequences occurred across donors. In an earlier analysis of roughly 580 of the donors, high-throughput TCR beta sequencing was used to judge whether each TCR beta V gene segment behaved as functional or pseudogenic. Donor age, sex, ethnicity and CMV serostatus were compiled alongside the repertoire data. In a later genetic analysis, genome-wide SNP genotypes for about three fifths of the 666 donors were used, and that subset was treated as a discovery cohort. Every repertoire in the discovery cohort had been generated on one and the same sequencing platform. HLA typing included class I and class II loci at four-digit resolution. The number of donors typed differed by locus, with 629-630 for A, B, C, DRB1 and DQB1, around 500 for DQA1, about 610 for DPA1, and about 450 for DPB1. Roughly 5 DR-DQ haplotypes were handled as single units for association and clustering, since linkage in the cohort was strong. Among some 410 genotyped donors of the cohort, an average of approximately 240,000 unique TCR beta nucleotide sequences was sequenced per donor, of which 15% to 20% were non-productive. Here is what the overall study found, with its caveats: The classifier was reported to diagnose cytomegalovirus status with high specificity and sensitivity in both the original cohort and the validation cohort. Because counts were too low, about 18 rarely observed V segments, including chromosome 9 orphons, were left out of the earlier analysis of a few hundred of the donors. A further reported finding was that TCR beta sequences accurately predicted the HLA-A and HLA-B alleles for most subjects in the first cohort. Across donors, most TCR sequences were observed very rarely, whereas some public TCRs were present in many individuals. Some IMGT-functional V segments, including TRBV6-2 and TRBV6-3, could not be distinguished by the 87-base-pair reads and were therefore excluded. Broadly in line with IMGT annotations, most TCR beta V segments showed up in productive rearrangements about 90% or about 30% of the time in an earlier analysis of roughly 590 of the donors. Roughly uniform sequencing depth across donors was assumed in presence/absence analyses, although this assumption may not hold. In a later analysis, HLA-associated TCR beta chains showed more clonal expansion and lower generation probabilities than non-associated chains that were equally common. CMV serostatus was the only immune exposure information available for the cohort. Most CMV-associated TCR beta chains appeared to be HLA-restricted in a later analysis, and the HLA associations seemed to be driven largely by CMV exposure. In a later analysis, several top co-occurrence clusters were reported to appear linked to parvovirus B19, influenza, CMV and Epstein-Barr virus. Compared with the approximately 670-donor mean, donors in an Asian-associated ancestry cluster had fewer N-insertions in productive TCRs, according to a later genetic analysis. A later genetic analysis associated a missense DCLRE1C variant with V-gene and J-gene trimming of TCR beta chains, and an independent cohort replicated the association. Because HLA typing was missing for some donors at each locus, association tests included only the typed subset. Correlated functional status among segregating V segments might reflect linkage disequilibrium, but an unknown experimental factor could not be ruled out. According to a later analysis, TCR association rates differed among HLA loci, with DRB1 alleles showing the most associated TCRs and HLA-C alleles showing the fewest. The sequencing pipeline was judged likely to have produced a cluster of highly shared sequence variants as a technical artifact. When HLA alleles, especially DR and DQ, strongly co-occurred, TCR associations were difficult to assign to individual alleles. A total of roughly 160 TCR beta chains were listed by the study as associated with cytomegalovirus. A few of the identified cytomegalovirus-associated TCR beta chains were confirmed in vitro to be specific for cytomegalovirus antigens. This cohort had only TCR beta chains sequenced, and the lack of alpha or paired-chain data limited which features could be detected. A later analysis associated 16,951 TCR beta sequences with specific HLA alleles at a false discovery rate of 0.05. The authors suggested that the approach could potentially be generalized to other disease states and immunological phenotypes.

The protocol used for the library was the immunoSEQ multiplex PCR assay. For the multiplex PCR, a mixture combining 60 forward primers for TCR Vbeta segments and 13 reverse primers for TCR Jbeta segments was used. The CDR3 region of rearranged TCR beta genes was amplified from genomic DNA by a multiplex PCR assay. The amplified TCR beta libraries were sequenced on the Illumina HiSeq System as 87-base-pair reads. As for the authors' bioinformatics: A later analysis tallied 75 million to 85 million unique TCR beta chains across the 550 to 850 repertoires, and some 10 million of those chains were shared by two or more donors. Raw reads were error-corrected and collapsed into unique sequences with a nearest-neighbor algorithm that merged closely related sequences to remove PCR and sequencing errors. To assign V, D and J gene segments, CDR3 sequences were aligned to IMGT reference sequences. Each retained sequence needed at least a six-nucleotide match to both a V gene segment and a J gene segment. A rearrangement was called productive if the CDR3 had no stop codons and remained in frame with V and J, and every other rearrangement was called non-productive. Following IMGT convention, CDR3 was defined as the stretch from the second conserved V-encoded cysteine up to the conserved J-encoded phenylalanine. In an earlier analysis of just under 600 of the donors, sequences lacking an unambiguous match to a single V gene segment were excluded. An earlier analysis of roughly 590 of the donors called V segments functional above 56.7% productive rearrangements and segregating when the between-donor standard deviation exceeded 5%. To diagnose cytomegalovirus status from the catalog of TCR beta chain sequences, a statistical classification framework was built. In a later analysis, TCR nucleotide sequences were compared against IMGT/GENE-DB human TR gene sequences so that V and J genes could be assigned. In a later analysis, CDR3 sequences and most-parsimonious VDJ recombination scenarios were assigned using the TCRdist pipeline. In a later analysis, every TCR beta chain was defined by the combination of its CDR3 amino acid sequence and its V-gene family, and reads without a unique V-gene family were dropped. As a way to deal with suspected cross-contamination and a sequencing artifact, a later analysis dropped roughly 620 nucleotide sequences that were highly shared and had low generation probability. A later analysis calculated a clonal expansion index for each public chain from normalized within-repertoire ranks of inferred template counts. A later analysis computed generation probabilities with a VDJ recombination model fitted to out-of-frame rearrangements, and checked the results against IGoR. In a later analysis, hypergeometric tests were used to score TCR-TCR, TCR-HLA and TCR-CMV co-occurrence, with a repertoire-size bias correction applied to TCR pairs. A later analysis estimated false discovery rates by permuting HLA or CMV assignments 20 times. In a later analysis, co-occurring TCRs were grouped using DBSCAN, and TCRdist sequence similarity was added for clustering within HLA-allele-positive subsets. Co-occurrence clustering excluded repertoires with fewer than 30,000 or more than 120,000 public chains, plus five with anomalous nucleotide sharing. TCRdb limited this immuneACCESS table to in-frame rearrangements with V and J called. A share of clones is missing; checked studies link under half to unresolved V genes, and the rest is unexplained. V, J and clone size reflect that table, while D and trimming were determined from the DNA. A total of roughly 180,000 clones appear in this sample, about 80% of them only once. Around 7.2% of the sample is taken by the ten largest.

In total, roughly 670 healthy bone marrow donors made up the cohort. All cohort members were sampled while nominally healthy, although unrecorded immune exposures were likely present. The donor was CMV seropositive and was included in the group of around 300 seropositive cohort members. Each donor provided a peripheral blood sample, and peripheral blood mononuclear cells were used for TCR beta sequencing. The Qiagen DNeasy Blood Extraction Kit was used to extract genomic DNA from the blood cell samples. The cysteine opens and the phenylalanine closes a CDR3 of 16 amino acids. CDR3 DNA is the only sequence kept; it has 48 bases, read in frame from the first base. Based on the germline V gene (reference sequence), the CDR1 and CDR2 sequences are LNHDA and SQIVND. From V the trimming removes 6 bases and from J it removes 9 bases, while the gene matches leave 16 bases of the junction unaccounted for.

Turning to this clone: Its antigen is currently not known. No per-base quality is available; no much larger clone lies one base away.

The source is a man aged 30-40 years in good health and CMV-seropositive. Sequencing used PBMCs. The chain employs TRBV19 and TRBJ2-1, and 8 junctional nucleotides match TRBD2. In nucleotide form, the sequence is TGTGCCAGTAGCTCGAAAGCGGGGGCGCTTTGGGTTGAGCAGTTCTTC. Its protein product is CASSSKAGALWVEQFF.